This is a list of T cell receptor beta chains from one sample in a study of chemoradiotherapy in HPV16-positive cancers. Data came from immunoSEQ multiplex PCR; TCRdb stores just in-frame clones and leaves some out. The table lists tens of thousands of clones, around nine tenths of them singletons. The sequencing here drew on blood, taken from a patient who underwent chemoradiotherapy. The receptors stem from a human donor with HPV-associated anogenital cancer. Each CDR3 is given with its conserved first and last residue. Fields, in order: J gene, clone size, D gene, V gene, CDR3 protein, CDR3 DNA. A D gene is named only where the DNA matches it firmly. Clone size is given for some rows only: seen once, a few or many times, or a class if the clone is expanded.

>TRBJ2-3|-|-|TRBV4-2
CASSGRYNTDTQYF
TGTGCCAGCAGCGGCCGGTACAACACAGATACGCAGTATTTT
>TRBJ2-4|-|-|TRBV27
CASSSRTQNIQYF
TGTGCCAGCAGTTCTCGGACTCAAAACATTCAGTACTTC
>TRBJ1-5|once|-|TRBV29-1
CSAAGQFNQPQHF
TGCAGCGCTGCCGGACAGTTCAATCAGCCCCAGCATTTT
>TRBJ2-2|-|-|TRBV6-6
CASSGVVAVTGELFF
TGTGCCAGCAGTGGGGTGGTAGCGGTCACCGGGGAGCTGTTTTTT
>TRBJ2-5|-|-|TRBV5-4
CASSLFIRTSPRGETQYF
TGTGCCAGCAGCTTGTTCATCCGCACTAGCCCTAGGGGAGAGACCCAGTACTTC
>TRBJ2-4|-|-|TRBV6-6
CASSYSRQRANDIQYF
TGTGCCAGCAGTTACTCTAGACAGCGGGCAAACGACATTCAGTACTTC
>TRBJ2-7|-|TRBD1|TRBV9
CASSLRDSSLYEQYF
TGTGCCAGCAGCTTGAGGGACAGCTCCCTCTACGAGCAGTACTTC
>TRBJ1-2|once|-|TRBV5-1
CASSLSVANYGYTF
TGCGCCAGCAGCTTATCAGTAGCTAACTATGGCTACACCTTC
>TRBJ1-2|-|-|TRBV25-1
CASSEERQAFYGYTF
TGTGCCAGCAGTGAGGAGCGTCAGGCTTTCTATGGCTACACCTTC
>TRBJ2-2|-|-|TRBV6-5
CASRPAGADTGELFF
TGTGCCAGCAGACCTGCAGGAGCAGACACCGGGGAGCTGTTTTTT
>TRBJ2-7|-|TRBD1|TRBV10-1
CASSESARGLSEQYF
TGCGCCAGCAGTGAGTCAGCCAGGGGGCTCAGCGAGCAGTACTTC
>TRBJ2-5|-|TRBD1|TRBV19
CASSPGETGGETQYF
TGTGCCAGTAGCCCCGGGGAGACAGGGGGAGAGACCCAGTACTTC
>TRBJ1-4|-|-|TRBV28
CASGEGGTNEKLFF
TGTGCCAGCGGGGAGGGGGGAACTAATGAAAAACTGTTTTTT
>TRBJ2-3|-|-|TRBV6-5
CASSYSETRTDTQYF
TGTGCCAGCAGTTACTCGGAGACTCGCACAGATACGCAGTATTTT
>TRBJ2-2|few|TRBD2|TRBV5-4
CASSHERESTGELFF
TGTGCCAGCAGCCACGAGCGGGAGAGCACCGGGGAGCTGTTTTTT
>TRBJ2-6|-|TRBD1|TRBV30
CAWSVTGAGANVLTF
TGTGCCTGGAGTGTGACAGGGGCTGGGGCCAACGTCCTGACTTTC
>TRBJ2-1|-|-|TRBV9
CASSVGGGSYNEQFF
TGTGCCAGCAGCGTAGGTGGAGGCTCCTACAATGAGCAGTTCTTC
>TRBJ2-4|-|-|TRBV5-1
CASSLSRTPGDIQYF
TGCGCCAGCAGCTTGAGTAGGACTCCCGGGGACATTCAGTACTTC
>TRBJ1-1|-|-|TRBV18
CASSPAQGEGTEAFF
TGTGCCAGCTCGCCGGCCCAGGGTGAGGGCACTGAAGCTTTCTTT
>TRBJ2-4|once|TRBD1|TRBV5-1
CASSRTGLNIQYF
TGCGCCAGCAGCAGGACAGGGTTAAACATTCAGTACTTC